This T cell receptor (delta chain) stems from a study of Vδ1+ human thymocytes. Study-wide results and limits: Highly polyclonal TRG and TRD repertoires with Gaussian CDR3 length distributions appeared in thymus. Despite high sort purity, about 20% of thymic T cell receptor delta sequences were Vdelta2. Many TRG clonotypes were shared between donors; TRD repertoires were essentially private. Bulk data may be misread because of unexpected Vdelta2 sequences.

RNA was extracted from the cells and then reverse transcribed. The CDR3 regions were amplified by multiplex PCR from V-gene primers to a constant-region primer. TCRdb reanalysed the multiplex PCR reads via CATT. The sample records roughly 55,000 delta-chain clones, approximately 15% being singletons. A note on this clone: Its antigen is unknown.

The sorted cells were CD3+ Vdelta1+ Vdelta2- thymocytes from alphabeta-depleted thymus. This CDR3 is built from 15 residues. Deletions cut 6 bases from V and 0 bases from J, with 14 bases between. The germline V gene encodes CDR1 TSWWSYY and CDR2 QGS. This chain joins TRDV1 and TRDJ1; D gene unclear. Source material: Vdelta1+ gamma-delta thymocytes from the thymus. Noted subset: FACS-sorted CD3+ TCRalphabeta- TCRVdelta1+ TCRVdelta2- thymocytes. This receptor was obtained from a boy younger than two who had congenital heart surgery. CDR3 in amino acids: CALGFSRLYTDKLIF. The CDR3 DNA reads as TGTGCTCTTGGATTCAGTAGGTTGTACACCGATAAACTCATCTTT.